Reported below is one T cell receptor beta chain. Per the authors' pipeline: Quantification of nucleated cells was approximated via reference gene primer amplification. Some clones are missing from TCRdb's copy, which holds only in-frame ones; the method was immunoSEQ multiplex PCR. The V and J calls and the clone size are those of that table, but D and trimming were determined from the DNA. Among approximately 30,000 clones, roughly 90% were seen once, and the ten largest hold 0.55% to 0.7%. This sample was taken from a study of blood T cell repertoires in COVID-19. About the research overall: Acute and convalescent COVID-19 specimens originated in the United States, Italy and Spain. Sample material is recorded as cDNA or gDNA derived from T cells, B-cell-depleted T cells, or PBMCs.

V shed 1 base, J shed 4 bases, and the junction held 4 bases outside the gene matches. CDR3 size: 16 residues. Germline loops: CDR1 MNHNY, CDR2 SVGAGI (reference sequence). The sample was peripheral blood. The V and J genes are TRBV6-6 and TRBJ2-1; 10 bases are shared with TRBD2. This TCR derives from a middle-aged woman with active or convalescent COVID-19. This CDR3 reads CASSYLSSGSYNEQFF. DNA of the CDR3: TGTGCCAGCAGTTACTTGTCTAGCGGGAGTTACAATGAGCAGTTCTTC.